A single sample is the source of the 20 T cell receptor beta chains below, sequenced in a study of T cell responses to AZD1222 COVID-19 vaccine (dated by TCRdb to about 2021). Preparation of the library involved the immunoSEQ multiplex PCR assay. TCRdb provides this immuneACCESS table in a form limited to in-frame rearrangements. Some clones are lacking; in checked studies, under half of them reflect an unresolved V gene, and why the rest are absent is not known. In this sample the table shows tens of thousands of clones, 65% to 80% of which occur a single time. The ten largest clones represent approximately 20% of the sample. According to the study, the label for this sample's time point signals: baseline before first vaccination. The sample's treatment or condition label, decoded: meningococcal conjugate vaccine given as trial control. The specimen comprised peripheral blood, sampled on day 0 of MenACWY control vaccination. These receptors were obtained from an adult in good health.

The chain couples TRBV21-1 to TRBJ2-4; the table's D call, TRBD2, was not checked against the DNA. TRBV21-1 is an annotated pseudogene. The CDR3 is 16 residues long. Written as DNA, the CDR3 is TGTGCCAGCAGCAAAGGACTAGCGTGGGACAAAAACATTCAGTACTTC. Its translation is CASSKGLAWDKNIQYF.

This chain joins TRBV18 and TRBJ2-2; 11 positions match TRBD2. This CDR3 is 17 amino acids long. V shed 3 bases, J shed 5 bases, and the junction held 8 bases outside the gene matches. The germline gives CDR1 KGHSH, CDR2 LQKENI. The CDR3 nucleotides read TGTGCCAGCTCACCCCCCGCGGTAGCGGGAGGGACCGGGGAGCTGTTTTTT. It codes for CASSPPAVAGGTGELFF.

The J gene is TRBJ2-2, the V gene TRBV25-1; 7 nucleotides agree with TRBD2. The V gene end was trimmed by 5 bases and the J gene end by 6 bases; junction bases not matched to a gene: 15. Per germline, CDR1 MGHDK and CDR2 SYGVNS. The CDR3 totals 17 residues. CDR3 nucleotides: TGTGCCAGCAGTCCCCCGGTGGGAGGGGAGGAAGCCGGGGAGCTGTTTTTT. Translating it yields CASSPPVGGEEAGELFF. The whole variable domain, filled in from reference TRBV25-1 and TRBJ2-2, reads EADIYQTPRYLVIGTGKKITLECSQTMGHDKMYWYQQDPGMELHLIHYSYGVNSTEKGDLSSESTVSRIRTEHFPLTLESARPSHTSQYLCASSPPVGGEEAGELFFGEGSRLTVL.

This clone was picked up many times. The genes are TRBV9 and TRBJ2-1, with D possibly TRBD1 on 5 matching bases. Germline V CDR1 and CDR2: SGDLS, YYNGEE. Trimming took 0 bases from V and 6 from J, leaving 22 bases between them. CDR3 length equals 18 residues. The CDR3 DNA reads TGTGCCAGCAGCGTAGGGGGTCTAGTAGGGGCCGGTGGCAATGAGCAGTTCTTC. Amino acids: CASSVGGLVGAGGNEQFF.

The chain has TRBV18 and TRBJ1-1; 7 bases map to TRBD1. CDR1 and CDR2 (germline): KGHSH, LQKENI. The CDR3 contains 16 residues. V was clipped by 3 bases and J by 4 bases; unmatched bases: 11. The CDR3 here is CASSPPRQGRGTEAFF. The CDR3 coding sequence is TGTGCCAGCTCACCCCCCCGACAGGGTCGGGGCACTGAAGCTTTCTTT.

The chain couples TRBV9 to TRBJ2-1; D is unclear. The CDR3 consists of 15 residues. Per germline, CDR1 SGDLS and CDR2 YYNGEE. The V end lost 0 bases, the J end lost 1 base, and 8 bases lay between the germline ends. The DNA of the CDR3 is TGTGCCAGCAGCGTAGATGGTAATTCCTACAATGAGCAGTTCTTC. Translation: CASSVDGNSYNEQFF.

The chain employs TRBV6-2 or TRBV6-3 and TRBJ2-7; 7 bases align to TRBD2. J was trimmed by 1 base and V by 5 bases; bases with no gene match: 8. Germline loops: CDR1 MNHEY, CDR2 SVGEGT. The CDR3 runs to 15 residues. CDR3 bases: TGTGCCAGCAGTCATCCCCGGGAGGAGTCCTACGAGCAGTACGTC. It codes for CASSHPREESYEQYV.

The chain has TRBV25-1 and TRBJ2-3, with D uncertain. V was trimmed by 5 bases and J by 2 bases, leaving 2 bases between them. Germline V CDR1 and CDR2: MGHDK, SYGVNS. The length of the CDR3 is 11 residues. The CDR3 DNA sequence: TGTGCCAGCAGTCCCACAGATACGCAGTATTTT. Translated: CASSPTDTQYF.

This clone has only a few counts. This rearrangement joins TRBV13 to TRBJ1-2; 8 bases match TRBD1. The germline V gene encodes CDR1 PRHDT and CDR2 FYEKMQ (reference sequence). V lost 10 bases and J lost 8; bases outside the gene matches: 15. The CDR3 length is 14 residues. The CDR3 nucleotides read TGTGCCAACCCGGGACAGGTACTTTCGACGGGCTACACCTTC. Amino acid sequence: CANPGQVLSTGYTF.

The CDR3 loop is CASSRTGITEAFF. The CDR3 DNA is TGTGCCAGCAGTAGAACAGGGATAACTGAAGCTTTCTTT. The gene calls are TRBV6-5 and TRBJ1-1; TRBD1 might be the D (6 bases). The germline CDR1 and CDR2 sequences are MNHEY and SVGAGI. The CDR3 spans 13 residues. The ends were cut back, 5 bases at V and 5 bases at J, with 12 bases in the middle.

The chain joins TRBV5-1 to TRBJ1-6; no firm D call. From germline, CDR1 is SGHRS and CDR2 YFSETQ. The CDR3 length is 16 residues. V lost 2 bases to trimming and J lost 4 bases, with 13 bases between them. CDR3 protein: CASSFRSLTYNSPLHF. The CDR3 coding sequence is TGCGCCAGCAGCTTTCGGAGCCTAACTTATAATTCACCCCTCCACTTT.

This chain connects TRBV2 to TRBJ2-3; D gene ambiguous. The V end lost 6 bases, the J end lost 2 bases, and 3 bases lay between the germline ends. The CDR3 contains 11 residues. Germline lookup yields CDR1 SNHLY and CDR2 FYNNEI. CDR3 in DNA: TGTGCCAGCAGACTCACAGATACGCAGTATTTT. Amino acid sequence: CASRLTDTQYF. The full variable domain, completed using reference TRBV2 and TRBJ2-3, is EPEVTQTPSHQVTQMGQEVILRCVPISNHLYFYWYRQILGQKVEFLVSFYNNEISEKSEIFDDQFSVERPDGSNFTLKIRSTKLEDSAMYFCASRLTDTQYFGPGTRLTVL.

The gene calls are TRBV19 and TRBJ1-3, with D perhaps TRBD1 (6 bases). V lost 7 bases and J 0 bases, leaving 10 bases between the germline ends. The CDR3 is 14 amino acids. In germline, CDR1 is LNHDA, CDR2 SQIVND (reference sequence). The CDR3 DNA is TGTGCCAGTAAGGGGACACCCTCTGGAAACACCATATATTTT. Residues: CASKGTPSGNTIYF.

The chain has TRBV2 and TRBJ1-2; D remains ambiguous. The CDR3 extends over 12 amino acids. Germline CDR1 reads SNHLY; CDR2 reads FYNNEI. The germline V and J ends were trimmed by 11 bases and 3 bases, with 13 bases remaining between them. The CDR3 DNA reads TGTGCCGGAGAGACAAGGGACTATGGCTACACCTTC. Its protein is CAGETRDYGYTF.

In its sample, this clone was seen once. The chain links TRBV28 to TRBJ1-4; tentative D call: TRBD1 (6 bases). Germline V CDR1 and CDR2: MDHEN, SYDVKM. The V end lost 5 bases, the J end lost 6 bases, and 16 bases lay between the germline ends. The CDR3 has 15 residues. CDR3 loop: CASSPPGHADEKLFF. In nucleotides, the CDR3 is TGTGCCAGCAGTCCTCCGGGACACGCCGATGAAAAACTGTTTTTT.

In this sample, this clone turned up once. The chain employs TRBV6-5 and TRBJ2-3, with 11 nucleotides matching TRBD2. J was trimmed by 5 bases and V by 8 bases; bases with no gene match: 9. Germline V gives CDR1 MNHEY, CDR2 SVGAGI. This CDR3 is 15 amino acids long. CDR3 residues: CASYSGGAGVDTQYF. DNA of the CDR3: TGTGCCAGCTATAGCGGGGGGGCCGGAGTAGATACGCAGTATTTT.

The genes are TRBV19 and TRBJ2-2; TRBD1 might be the D (6 bases). The CDR3 covers 15 residues. In germline, CDR1 is LNHDA, CDR2 SQIVND (reference sequence). Trimming cost V 5 bases and J 1 base, with 11 bases left between them. CDR3 sequence: CASSLEGQNTGELFF. CDR3 coding DNA: TGTGCCAGTAGTCTCGAGGGACAGAACACCGGGGAGCTGTTTTTT.

The CDR3 DNA sequence: TGCAGCGTTGATATGGGGACTTACGAGCAGTACTTC. Its translation: CSVDMGTYEQYF. The rearrangement links TRBV29-1 to TRBJ2-7, with D perhaps TRBD2 (6 bases). Germline V gene data show CDR1 as SQVTM and CDR2 as ANQGSEA. The CDR3 consists of 12 residues. Trimming took off 3 bases at V and 4 bases at J, with 10 bases between the two ends.

The genes are TRBV19 and TRBJ1-4; D is perhaps TRBD1 (5 bases). This CDR3 contains 14 residues. Germline CDR1 reads LNHDA; CDR2 reads SQIVND (reference sequence). V lost 6 bases, J lost 4 bases, and 12 bases lay in between. The CDR3 sequence is CASSDSSFNEKLFF. The CDR3 bases are TGTGCCAGTAGCGACAGCTCTTTTAATGAAAAACTGTTTTTT. Based on the CDR3 plus reference TRBV19 and TRBJ1-4, the full variable domain is DGGITQSPKYLFRKEGQNVTLSCEQNLNHDAMYWYRQDPGQGLRLIYYSQIVNDFQKGDIAEGYSVSREKKESFPLTVTSAQKNPTAFYLCASSDSSFNEKLFFGSGTQLSVL.

The chain employs TRBV3-1 (or the pseudogene TRBV3-2) and TRBJ2-5; 9 bases are shared with TRBD2. CDR1 is LGHDT and CDR2 is YNNKEL in the germline V gene (reference sequence). This CDR3 has 15 residues. With 5 bases clipped from V and 1 base from J, the junction kept 5 bases outside the gene matches. CDR3 sequence: CASSLLAGPQETQYF. In DNA form, the CDR3 reads TGTGCCAGCAGCTTACTAGCGGGTCCCCAAGAGACCCAGTACTTC.